This T cell receptor (beta chain) came from a study of blood T cell repertoires in COVID-19 (dated by TCRdb to about 2020). About the study as a whole: Samples from collaborators originated in the United States, Italy and Spain and spanned both the acute and convalescent phases of COVID-19. The material from the prospective study consisted of cDNA or gDNA derived from T cells, B-cell-depleted T cells, or PBMCs. Deeply sampled blood TCRbeta repertoires from subjects exposed to, actively infected with, or recovered from COVID-19 were included in the dataset. The repertoires were released in a freely available public database meant as a resource for research on the immune response to SARS-CoV-2. Samples were obtained from the ongoing ImmuneRACE study (first 160 participants) and from 1,254 subjects provided by 6 global collaborators. A de-identified subject ID, COVID-19 status, age in years and sex were almost always included in the sample metadata. Where available, HLA class I and class II types were taken from metadata supplied by the sample provider and were not determined by assay-based typing. Broad study findings and their caveats: The amount of clinical and demographic metadata varied by source and participant and was provided uncurated.

The count of this clone is one. Its recognized antigen is unknown. Base qualities are not provided; no much larger clone lies one nucleotide away. V and J are truncated by 2 bases and 0 bases respectively, leaving an intervening sequence of 12 bases. The CDR3 goes from the cysteine to the phenylalanine over 16 residues. The only DNA kept is the CDR3, 48 bases in frame from the first base. Sequences SGHRS (CDR1) and YFSETQ (CDR2) are obtained from the germline V gene. TCRbeta CDR3 regions were amplified from genomic DNA using the immunoSEQ Assay, a bias-controlled multiplex PCR. In the original analysis: The number of nucleated cells in each sample was estimated from the amplification of reference gene primers within the assay. To quantify the absolute abundance of each unique TCRbeta CDR3 rearrangement, sequence reads were collapsed and filtered. Productive Simpson clonality was computed per sample as the square root of Simpson's diversity index over productive rearrangements. Not all clones reach the TCRdb copy of this immuneACCESS table, which keeps in-frame sequences only. Checked studies attribute under half of the gap to unresolved V genes and leave the rest unexplained. Clone size and V and J calls were adopted from that table, with D and trimming inferred from the DNA. The sample contains fewer than 130,000 clones, approximately 70% of them found a single time. The leading ten clones occupy approximately 5.9% of the sample.

Whole blood was collected in K2EDTA tubes by collaborating institutions according to the institutions' own protocols. Collaborator samples were shipped for TCRbeta analysis as frozen whole blood, isolated PBMCs, or DNA extracted from either sample type. This clonotype was obtained from an elderly man with acute or convalescent COVID-19. Sequencing was done on a sample of peripheral blood. This sequence uses TRBV5-1 and TRBJ2-1; the D region possibly corresponds to TRBD2 (5 bases align). The DNA sequence is as follows: TGCGCCAGCAGCTTTGACTACATGAGCTCCTACAATGAGCAGTTCTTC. The encoded protein is CASSFDYMSSYNEQFF.